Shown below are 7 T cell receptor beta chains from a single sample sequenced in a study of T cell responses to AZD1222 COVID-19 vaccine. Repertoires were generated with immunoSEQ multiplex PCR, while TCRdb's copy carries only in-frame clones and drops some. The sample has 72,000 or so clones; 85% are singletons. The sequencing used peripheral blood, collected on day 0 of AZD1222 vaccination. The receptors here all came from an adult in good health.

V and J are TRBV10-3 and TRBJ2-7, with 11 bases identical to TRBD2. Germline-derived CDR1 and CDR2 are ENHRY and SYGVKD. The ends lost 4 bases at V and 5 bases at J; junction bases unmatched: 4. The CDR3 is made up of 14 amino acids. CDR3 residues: CAISGGTSGHEQYF. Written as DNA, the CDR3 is TGTGCCATCAGTGGGGGGACTAGCGGCCACGAGCAGTACTTC.

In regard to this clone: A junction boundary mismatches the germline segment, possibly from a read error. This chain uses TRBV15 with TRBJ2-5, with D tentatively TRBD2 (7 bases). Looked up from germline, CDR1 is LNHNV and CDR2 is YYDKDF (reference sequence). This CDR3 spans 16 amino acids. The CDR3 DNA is TGTGCCACCAGCCGAGAGATCGGGGGGCGAAAAGAGACCCAGTACTTC. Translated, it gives CATSREIGGRKETQYF.

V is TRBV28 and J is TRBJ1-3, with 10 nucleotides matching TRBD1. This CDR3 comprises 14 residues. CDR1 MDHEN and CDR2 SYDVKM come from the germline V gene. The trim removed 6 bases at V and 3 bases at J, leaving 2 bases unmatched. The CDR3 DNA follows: TGTGCCAGCAGGACAGGGGGCTATGGAAACACCATATATTTT. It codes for CASRTGGYGNTIYF.

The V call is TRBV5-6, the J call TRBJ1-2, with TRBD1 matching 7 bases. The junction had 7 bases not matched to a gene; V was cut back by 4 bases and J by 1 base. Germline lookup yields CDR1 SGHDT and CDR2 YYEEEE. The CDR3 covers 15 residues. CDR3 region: CASSLGQGGNYGYTF. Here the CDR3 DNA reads TGTGCCAGCAGCCTTGGGCAGGGGGGTAACTATGGCTACACCTTC.

CDR3 protein: CASSHPAGVGSYNEQFF. CDR3 DNA: TGTGCCAGCAGCCACCCAGCGGGGGTCGGTTCCTACAATGAGCAGTTCTTC. The chain couples TRBV4-2 to TRBJ2-1; TRBD2 matches 8 bases. CDR1 is LGHNA, CDR2 YNFKEQ, per germline. Germline trimming cut 3 bases from V and 1 base from J; bases unmatched to any gene: 8. The length of the CDR3 is 17 residues.

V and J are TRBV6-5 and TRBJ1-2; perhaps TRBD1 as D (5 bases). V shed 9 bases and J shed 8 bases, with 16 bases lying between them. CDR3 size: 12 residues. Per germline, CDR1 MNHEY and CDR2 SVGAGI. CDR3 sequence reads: CASFGASEGYTF. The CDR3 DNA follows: TGTGCCAGTTTCGGGGCTTCGGAGGGCTACACCTTC.

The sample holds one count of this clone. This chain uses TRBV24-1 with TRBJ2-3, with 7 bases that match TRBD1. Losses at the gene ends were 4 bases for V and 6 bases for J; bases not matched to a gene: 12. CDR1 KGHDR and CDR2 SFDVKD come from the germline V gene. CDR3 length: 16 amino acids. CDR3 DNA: TGTGCCACCAGTGAGGGTCAACAGGGGAGAAGGGATACGCAGTATTTT. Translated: CATSEGQQGRRDTQYF.